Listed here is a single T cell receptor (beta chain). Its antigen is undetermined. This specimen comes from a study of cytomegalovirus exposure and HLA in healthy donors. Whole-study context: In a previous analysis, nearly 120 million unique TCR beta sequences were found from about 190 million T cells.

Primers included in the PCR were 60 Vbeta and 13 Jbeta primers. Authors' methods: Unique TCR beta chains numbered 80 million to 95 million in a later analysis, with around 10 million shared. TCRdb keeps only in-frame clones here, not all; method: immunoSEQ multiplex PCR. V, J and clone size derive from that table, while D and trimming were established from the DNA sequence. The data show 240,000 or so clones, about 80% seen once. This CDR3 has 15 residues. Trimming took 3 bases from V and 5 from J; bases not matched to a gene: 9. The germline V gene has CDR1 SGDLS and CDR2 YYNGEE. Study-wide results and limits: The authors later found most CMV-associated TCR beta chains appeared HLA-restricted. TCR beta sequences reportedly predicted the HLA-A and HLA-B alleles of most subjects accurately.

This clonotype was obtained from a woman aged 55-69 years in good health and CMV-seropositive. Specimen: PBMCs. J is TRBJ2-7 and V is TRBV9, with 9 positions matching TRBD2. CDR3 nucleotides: TGTGCCAGCAGCGGGAGCGGGAGGTCCTTCCACGAGCAGTACTTC. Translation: CASSGSGRSFHEQYF.